This TCR beta chain was identified in a study of response to subunit inactivated influenza vaccine (dated 2018 in TCRdb). Study-wide context: The study used deep quantitative T cell receptor repertoire profiling to track responses to a trivalent subunit inactivated influenza vaccine. Overall study outcomes, separate from this receptor: The authors proposed that each seasonal influenza vaccination may bring in only a limited number of new T cells.

According to the germline V gene, CDR1 reads KGHDR and CDR2 reads SFDVKD. V trim: 4 bases; J trim: 4 bases; unmatched bases: 9. The CDR3 numbers 16 residues from cysteine through phenylalanine. The entry retains the CDR3 DNA only, 48 bases that are in frame from base 1. The sample holds many counts of this clonotype. It lacks a known antigen. Qualities for individual bases were not recorded, and no much larger clone is one base off. Libraries were prepared through RT-PCR. The data were produced on an Illumina HiSeq 2500. The public reads were reanalyzed by TCRdb: fastp trimming at Q25, MiXCR alignment, in-frame beta chains only. Each CDR3 protein gets just one entry, which takes the most common genes and DNA from the rows behind it. This sample has 500,000 to 650,000 distinct CDR3 sequences in its table, and about 7.6% of those were observed once. Clones ranked in the top ten supply approximately 12% of the sample.

The chain was built from TRBV24-1 and TRBJ2-1; 7 of the junction bases match TRBD2. Sequencing was performed on PBMCs from blood, taken less than 30 months after vaccination. This TCR was recovered from a man between 50 and 75 years old who received an inactivated influenza vaccine. Donor details come from another sample of the same person, matched by shared clones. The CDR3 reads CATSDAGGREYNEQFF. At the DNA level, the sequence is TGTGCCACCAGTGACGCCGGTGGGCGGGAGTACAATGAGCAGTTCTTC.